This TCR beta chain appears in the sequencing data of a study of blood T cell repertoires in COVID-19. Study summary: Material from acute and convalescent COVID-19 was sourced from the United States, Italy and Spain. Sources were T cells, B-cell-depleted T cells, or PBMCs; the material itself was cDNA or gDNA.

CDR3 length: 12 residues. Germline lookup yields CDR1 SEHNR and CDR2 FQNEAQ (reference sequence). V was cut by 6 bases and J by 7 bases, with 9 bases left in between. Original data processing: Reference gene primer amplification in the assay estimated nucleated cell counts. The method was immunoSEQ multiplex PCR; TCRdb's version includes in-frame clones alone and lacks a portion of them. That table supplies the V and J calls and clone size; D and trimming were determined from the DNA. The data hold roughly 180,000 clones, with 70% to 90% observed a single time. The rearrangement links TRBV7-9 to TRBJ1-4; the D gene is possibly TRBD1 (5 bases). This receptor was obtained from a man aged 18 to 29 with acute or convalescent COVID-19. The material sequenced was peripheral blood. The CDR3 spells CASRQGLEKLFF. The CDR3 coding sequence is TGTGCCAGCAGGCAGGGACTTGAAAAACTGTTTTTT.